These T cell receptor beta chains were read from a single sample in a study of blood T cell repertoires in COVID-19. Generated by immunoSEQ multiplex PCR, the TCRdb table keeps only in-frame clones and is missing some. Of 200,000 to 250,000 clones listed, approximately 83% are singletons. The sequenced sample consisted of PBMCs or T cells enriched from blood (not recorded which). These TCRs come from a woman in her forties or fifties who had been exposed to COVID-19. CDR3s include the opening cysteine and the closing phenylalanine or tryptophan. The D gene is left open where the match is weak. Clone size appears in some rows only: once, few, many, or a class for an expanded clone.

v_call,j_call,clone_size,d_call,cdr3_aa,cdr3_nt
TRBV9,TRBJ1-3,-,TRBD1,CASSVETGGFSGNTIYF,TGTGCCAGCAGCGTAGAGACAGGGGGCTTCTCTGGAAACACCATATATTTT
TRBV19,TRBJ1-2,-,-,CASTPGQFLGYTF,TGTGCCAGTACCCCCGGACAGTTTCTTGGCTACACCTTC
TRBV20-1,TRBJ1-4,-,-,CSASGQTVEKLFF,TGCAGTGCTAGTGGTCAGACTGTTGAAAAACTGTTTTTT
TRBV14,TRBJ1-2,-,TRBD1,CASSQEGQGAHYGYTF,TGTGCCAGCAGCCAAGAGGGACAGGGGGCTCACTATGGCTACACCTTC
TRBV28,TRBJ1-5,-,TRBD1,CASSFNRGNQPQHF,TGTGCCAGCAGTTTTAACAGGGGTAATCAGCCCCAGCATTTT
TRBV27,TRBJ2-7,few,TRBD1,CASSGGTGKTYEQYF,TGTGCCAGCAGTGGGGGGACAGGGAAGACCTACGAGCAGTACTTC
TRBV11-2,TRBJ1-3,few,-,CASSIGDEGNTIYF,TGTGCCAGCAGCATAGGTGATGAGGGAAACACCATATATTTT
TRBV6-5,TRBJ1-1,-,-,CASSRTVDTEAFF,TGTGCCAGCAGCAGGACAGTCGACACTGAAGCTTTCTTT
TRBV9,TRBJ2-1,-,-,CASSPRGWDEQFF,TGTGCCAGCAGCCCCCGCGGGTGGGATGAGCAGTTCTTC
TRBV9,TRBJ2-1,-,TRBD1,CASSGMGQGRNEQFF,TGTGCCAGCAGCGGAATGGGACAGGGGCGAAATGAGCAGTTCTTC
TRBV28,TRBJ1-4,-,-,CASQPGGTNEKLFF,TGTGCCAGCCAACCCGGGGGTACTAATGAAAAACTGTTTTTT
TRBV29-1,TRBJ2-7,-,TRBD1,CSVEAGQGWDEQYF,TGCAGCGTTGAAGCCGGACAGGGGTGGGACGAGCAGTACTTC
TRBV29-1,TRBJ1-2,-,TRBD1,CSVEDPDRDYGYTF,TGCAGCGTTGAAGATCCGGACAGGGACTATGGCTACACCTTC
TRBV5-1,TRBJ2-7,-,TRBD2,CASSLDGGYEQYF,TGCGCCAGCAGCTTGGACGGGGGGTACGAGCAGTACTTC
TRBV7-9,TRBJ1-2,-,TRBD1,CASSLIPLQGATGYTF,TGTGCCAGCAGCTTAATACCCCTACAGGGGGCTACTGGCTACACCTTC
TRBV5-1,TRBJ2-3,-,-,CASGADSTDTQYF,TGCGCCAGCGGGGCAGATAGCACAGATACGCAGTATTTT
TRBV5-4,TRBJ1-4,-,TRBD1,CASSWTGGRSEKLFF,TGTGCCAGCAGCTGGACAGGGGGCCGAAGTGAAAAACTGTTTTTT
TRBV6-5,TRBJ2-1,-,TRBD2,CASILRTSGGREQFF,TGTGCCAGCATTTTACGGACTAGCGGGGGGAGGGAGCAGTTCTTC
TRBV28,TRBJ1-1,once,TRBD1,CASSPGGRNTEAFF,TGTGCCAGCAGTCCAGGGGGGCGGAACACTGAAGCTTTCTTT
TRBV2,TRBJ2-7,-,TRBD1,CASSRQGYYEQYF,TGTGCCAGCAGCCGACAGGGCTACTACGAGCAGTACTTC
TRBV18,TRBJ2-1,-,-,CASSPVGPGDEQFF,TGTGCCAGCTCTCCGGTGGGGCCGGGAGATGAGCAGTTCTTC
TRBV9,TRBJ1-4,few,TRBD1,CASSAPGQGNEKLFF,TGTGCCAGCAGCGCGCCGGGACAGGGTAATGAAAAACTGTTTTTT
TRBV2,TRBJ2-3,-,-,CASTAPDSDTQYF,TGTGCCAGCACCGCCCCAGACTCAGATACGCAGTATTTT
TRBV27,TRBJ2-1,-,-,CASSLGQEQFF,TGTGCCAGCAGTTTGGGACAAGAGCAGTTCTTC
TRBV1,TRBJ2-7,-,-,CTSSQDLGTSSEQYF,TGCACCAGCAGCCAAGATCTCGGGACTAGCAGCGAGCAGTACTTC
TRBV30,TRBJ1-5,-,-,CAWSGQGNQPQHF,TGTGCCTGGAGTGGACAGGGCAATCAGCCCCAGCATTTT
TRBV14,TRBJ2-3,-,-,CASSQSIDWRNTDTQYF,TGTGCCAGCAGCCAATCTATCGACTGGAGAAACACAGATACGCAGTATTTT
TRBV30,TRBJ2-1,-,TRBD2,CAWTWPGTSVGSPYNEQFF,TGTGCCTGGACCTGGCCGGGGACTAGCGTAGGATCCCCCTACAATGAGCAGTTCTTC
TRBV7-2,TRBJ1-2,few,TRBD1,CASSHPAGGSANYGYTF,TGTGCCAGCAGCCATCCAGCAGGGGGCTCAGCTAACTATGGCTACACCTTC
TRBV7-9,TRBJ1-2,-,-,CASSPEAGSYTF,TGTGCCAGCAGCCCCGAGGCAGGGAGCTACACCTTC
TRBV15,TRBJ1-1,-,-,CATSRDWRSRNTEAFF,TGTGCCACCAGCAGAGATTGGAGGAGCAGAAACACTGAAGCTTTCTTT
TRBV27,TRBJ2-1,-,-,CASSLDRKNEQFF,TGTGCCAGCAGTTTGGACAGAAAGAATGAGCAGTTCTTC
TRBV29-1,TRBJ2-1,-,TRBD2,CSVDWGRGNNEQFF,TGCAGCGTTGACTGGGGGAGGGGAAACAATGAGCAGTTCTTC
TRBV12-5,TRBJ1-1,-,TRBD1,CASGWGDRVAEAFF,TGTGCTAGTGGTTGGGGGGACAGGGTGGCTGAAGCTTTCTTT
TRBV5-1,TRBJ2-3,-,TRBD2,CASSLGLAGGANRDTQYF,TGCGCCAGCAGCTTGGGACTGGCCGGGGGGGCCAACAGAGATACGCAGTATTTT
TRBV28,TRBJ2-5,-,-,CASSAAGETQYF,TGTGCCAGCAGTGCCGCGGGGGAGACCCAGTACTTC
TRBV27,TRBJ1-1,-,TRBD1,CASSSTGNRTEAFF,TGTGCCAGCAGTTCGACAGGGAACCGGACTGAAGCTTTCTTT
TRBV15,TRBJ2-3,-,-,CATSRDLYAADTQYF,TGTGCCACCAGCAGAGATCTCTACGCGGCAGATACGCAGTATTTT
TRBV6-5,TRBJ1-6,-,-,CASSTWDSWISPLHF,TGTGCCAGCAGTACTTGGGACTCCTGGATTTCACCCCTCCACTTT
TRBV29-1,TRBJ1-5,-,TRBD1,CSVSQGAGNQPQHF,TGCAGCGTTTCTCAGGGGGCCGGGAATCAGCCCCAGCATTTT
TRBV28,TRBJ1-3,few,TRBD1,CASSLGTGSGNTIYF,TGTGCCAGCAGTTTAGGGACAGGCTCTGGAAACACCATATATTTT
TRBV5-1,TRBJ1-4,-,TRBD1,CASSSTGGRDEKLFF,TGCGCCAGCAGCTCTACAGGGGGGAGAGATGAAAAACTGTTTTTT
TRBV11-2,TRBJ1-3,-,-,CASSVSGNTIYF,TGTGCCAGCAGCGTATCTGGAAACACCATATATTTT
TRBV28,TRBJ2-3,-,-,CASSFYHTDTQYF,TGTGCCAGCAGTTTCTACCACACAGATACGCAGTATTTT
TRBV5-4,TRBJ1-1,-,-,CASSQRGILEAFF,TGTGCCAGCAGCCAGCGGGGGATTTTGGAAGCTTTCTTT
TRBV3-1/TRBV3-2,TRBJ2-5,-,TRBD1,CASEGAVETQYF,TGTGCCAGCGAGGGGGCCGTGGAGACCCAGTACTTC
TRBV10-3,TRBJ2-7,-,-,CAISVEGRYEQYF,TGTGCCATCAGTGTCGAGGGTCGCTACGAGCAGTACTTC
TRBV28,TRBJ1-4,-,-,CASSLLGQLNEKLFF,TGTGCCAGCAGTTTACTCGGACAGCTGAATGAAAAACTGTTTTTT
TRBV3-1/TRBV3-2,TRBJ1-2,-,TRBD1,CASSLRDRGYGYTF,TGTGCCAGCAGCCTTAGGGACAGGGGCTATGGCTACACCTTC